This is a list of T cell receptor beta chains from one sample in a study of blood T cell repertoires in COVID-19. Some clones are missing from TCRdb's copy, which holds only in-frame ones; the method was immunoSEQ multiplex PCR. Of about 67,000 clones in the sample, 70% to 90% were seen once. Specimen: peripheral blood. Receptors were obtained from a woman at least 80 years old with acute or convalescent COVID-19. Both conserved end residues are trimmed from each CDR3. Each record gives: J gene, clone size, V gene, CDR3 protein. Rows may omit the clone size; those that give it use once, few, many or a size class.

J: TRBJ1-5
size: .
V: TRBV6-1
CDR3: ASSEAGWNQPQH

J: TRBJ1-2
size: .
V: TRBV9
CDR3: ASSVGQGNGYT

J: TRBJ2-7
size: .
V: TRBV2
CDR3: ASSETGIEQY

J: TRBJ2-1
size: .
V: TRBV19
CDR3: ASSVSGASGAYNEQF

J: TRBJ2-7
size: once
V: TRBV25-1
CDR3: ASSDFISYEQY

J: TRBJ2-2
size: .
V: TRBV5-6
CDR3: ASSSPGPGELF

J: TRBJ2-1
size: .
V: TRBV19
CDR3: ASSRALAGPYNEQF

J: TRBJ2-7
size: .
V: TRBV12-3/TRBV12-4
CDR3: ASSFGTGTEQY

J: TRBJ1-1
size: .
V: TRBV20-1
CDR3: SARDRPGAF

J: TRBJ2-5
size: .
V: TRBV9
CDR3: ASSREFSETQY

J: TRBJ1-5
size: .
V: TRBV15
CDR3: ATSRGRDTPYH

J: TRBJ2-7
size: .
V: TRBV28
CDR3: ADTSGVEQY

J: TRBJ2-1
size: once
V: TRBV7-3
CDR3: ASSKIRGAGNEQF

J: TRBJ2-6
size: .
V: TRBV5-1
CDR3: ASSLEELRANVLT

J: TRBJ1-1
size: .
V: TRBV28
CDR3: ASRRVLYTEAF

J: TRBJ2-1
size: .
V: TRBV9
CDR3: ASSVPSGGLGEQF

J: TRBJ1-5
size: .
V: TRBV4-2
CDR3: ASSATVDRTVWDQPQH

J: TRBJ1-1
size: .
V: TRBV5-1
CDR3: ASSREGDTEAF

J: TRBJ2-7
size: .
V: TRBV27
CDR3: ASSLHGVHEQY

J: TRBJ1-1
size: .
V: TRBV7-3
CDR3: ASSKDTLRGTEAF

J: TRBJ1-5
size: .
V: TRBV2
CDR3: ASWTGTVSNQPQH

J: TRBJ1-1
size: .
V: TRBV18
CDR3: ASSTKQGGDTEAF

J: TRBJ2-7
size: .
V: TRBV10-3
CDR3: ATRHSSYEQY

J: TRBJ1-4
size: .
V: TRBV6-5
CDR3: ASSSDSGTVEKLF

J: TRBJ2-5
size: .
V: TRBV27
CDR3: ASSTRTSGRTETQY

J: TRBJ2-2
size: .
V: TRBV5-1
CDR3: ASSGTTSGSPWVGELF

J: TRBJ1-1
size: .
V: TRBV12-3/TRBV12-4
CDR3: ASSSRQGSAF

J: TRBJ2-5
size: .
V: TRBV29-1
CDR3: SVAPRGGLETQY

J: TRBJ1-2
size: .
V: TRBV7-2
CDR3: ASSLELTGFTAYT

J: TRBJ1-4
size: .
V: TRBV27
CDR3: ASSLYRGNNEKLF

J: TRBJ1-1
size: once
V: TRBV28
CDR3: ASSLTGENTEAF

J: TRBJ2-6
size: .
V: TRBV19
CDR3: ASSEAGGPGANVLT

J: TRBJ1-5
size: .
V: TRBV24-1
CDR3: ATSDPRKGEGNQPQH

J: TRBJ2-7
size: .
V: TRBV10-3
CDR3: AISDPRPGRRGEQY

J: TRBJ1-2
size: .
V: TRBV6-5
CDR3: ASSRQGGRNYGYT

J: TRBJ1-3
size: .
V: TRBV5-1
CDR3: ASSSGAPSGNTIY

J: TRBJ1-1
size: .
V: TRBV5-1
CDR3: ASSLSQIGTEAF

J: TRBJ1-1
size: .
V: TRBV10-3
CDR3: AISQRPKTGQLNTEAF

J: TRBJ2-7
size: .
V: TRBV11-2
CDR3: ASSQPSAGAYEQY

J: TRBJ1-2
size: .
V: TRBV6-6
CDR3: ASSITGVGYT

J: TRBJ1-2
size: .
V: TRBV5-5
CDR3: ASSLAPIRGAGGYT

J: TRBJ2-1
size: once
V: TRBV4-2
CDR3: ASSQDADTEQF